The 16 T cell receptor beta chains in this list originate from one sample, sequenced in a study of blood T cell repertoires in COVID-19 (dated by TCRdb to between 2020 and 2021). Library creation used the immunoSEQ multiplex PCR assay. TCRdb carries this immuneACCESS record with in-frame sequences only. Its versions omit some clonotypes, under half of them owing to an unresolved V gene in the studies checked, with the rest unexplained. In this sample the table shows more than 110,000 clones, 86% of which occur a single time. Of the sample, approximately 4.5% falls within the top ten clones. Sequenced material: PBMCs or T cells enriched from blood (not recorded which). The receptor set was obtained from a man aged 50 to 60 who had recovered from COVID-19.

The V gene is TRBV5-4, the J gene TRBJ2-2; D uncertain. The CDR3 has 14 residues. Trimming shortened V by 4 bases and J by 4 bases, and 11 bases separated the two germline ends. Germline assignment: CDR1 SGHNT and CDR2 YYREEE (reference sequence). CDR3 sequence reads: CASSTASVTGELFF. Here the CDR3 DNA reads TGTGCCAGCAGCACCGCGTCTGTCACCGGGGAGCTGTTTTTT.

The J gene is TRBJ1-5, the V gene TRBV27; 9 bases align to TRBD1. CDR3 length: 14 amino acids. From germline, CDR1 is MNHEY and CDR2 SMNVEV (reference sequence). Unmatched junction bases numbered 4, after V lost 5 bases and J lost 5 bases. DNA for the CDR3: TGTGCCAGCAGTCCTACAGGGGGCCATCAGCCCCAGCATTTT. Translation: CASSPTGGHQPQHF.

This clone has a single count. J is TRBJ1-2 and V is TRBV13; D may be TRBD1 (6 bases). Trimming stripped 0 bases from V and 2 bases from J, with 7 bases between. This CDR3 is 14 amino acids long. Germline CDR1 is PRHDT and CDR2 is FYEKMQ (reference sequence). The CDR3 region is CASSLGQGNYGYTF. CDR3 coding DNA: TGTGCCAGCAGCTTAGGGCAGGGGAACTATGGCTACACCTTC.

This chain links TRBV5-6 with TRBJ2-7; 11 bases map to TRBD1. The V and J ends lost 4 bases and 4 bases, in that order; junction bases with no gene match: 4. Germline V gene lookup returns CDR1 SGHDT and CDR2 YYEEEE. This CDR3 is built from 14 residues. The CDR3 here is CASSPGTGGYEQYF. The CDR3 bases are TGTGCCAGCAGCCCCGGGACAGGGGGTTACGAGCAGTACTTC.

The chain joins TRBV4-3 to TRBJ1-1, with D tentatively TRBD1 (6 bases). This CDR3 has 15 amino acids. Germline values: CDR1 LGHNA, CDR2 YSLEER. The V and J ends lost 3 bases and 1 base respectively, with 12 bases between them. As DNA, the CDR3 is TGCGCCAGCAGCCAGACAGGAAACCGGAACACTGAAGCTTTCTTT. Encoded protein: CASSQTGNRNTEAFF.

This clone was picked up a small number of times. This same CDR3 is encoded by further DNA sequences in the sample. V usage is TRBV7-3 and J usage is TRBJ2-5; TRBD1 is a possible D gene (6 bases). The CDR3 runs 14 residues. The germline V gene encodes CDR1 SGHTA and CDR2 FQGTGA. Trimming removed 0 bases at V and 6 bases at J, with 11 bases between. CDR3 protein: CASSLTGGGKTQYF. The CDR3 bases are TGTGCCAGCAGCTTAACTGGGGGCGGAAAGACCCAGTACTTC.

This chain joins TRBV10-1 and TRBJ2-4; 8 nucleotides agree with TRBD2. Germline-derived CDR1 and CDR2 are WNHNN and SYGVQD (reference sequence). J was trimmed by 0 bases and V by 11 bases; bases with no gene match: 12. This CDR3 comprises 16 residues. The CDR3 DNA sequence: TGCGCCGCTCTGCCAAGCGGGGGCCAAGCCAAAAACATTCAGTACTTC. Encoded protein: CAALPSGGQAKNIQYF.

The rearrangement joins TRBV9 to TRBJ1-3; D is possibly TRBD1 (6 bases). The V end lost 7 bases, the J end lost 5 bases, and 19 bases lay between the germline ends. The CDR3 extends over 15 amino acids. CDR1 is SGDLS and CDR2 is YYNGEE in the germline V gene. The CDR3: CASGGDKQARNTIYF. The CDR3 DNA follows: TGTGCCAGCGGGGGGGACAAGCAAGCGAGAAACACCATATATTTT.

The V and J genes are TRBV24-1 and TRBJ2-7; 13 nucleotides line up with TRBD2. This CDR3 is 16 amino acids long. Germline CDR1 and CDR2: KGHDR and SFDVKD. The junction had 10 bases not matched to a gene; V was cut back by 7 bases and J by 5 bases. CDR3 sequence: CATSGGTSGKGHEQYF. The DNA of the CDR3 is TGTGCCACCAGCGGTGGGACTAGCGGGAAGGGCCACGAGCAGTACTTC.

The J gene is TRBJ2-1, the V gene TRBV5-1, with TRBD2 as a possible D gene (6 bases). Trimming took off 1 base at V and 6 bases at J, with 14 bases between the two ends. This CDR3 spans 15 amino acids. Looked up from germline, CDR1 is SGHRS and CDR2 is YFSETQ. CDR3 residues: CASSLYGTPTNEQFF. Written as DNA, the CDR3 is TGCGCCAGCAGCTTGTACGGGACTCCCACCAATGAGCAGTTCTTC. Full variable domain (outside the CDR3, taken from reference TRBV5-1 and TRBJ2-1): KAGVTQTPRYLIKTRGQQVTLSCSPISGHRSVSWYQQTPGQGLQFLFEYFSETQRNKGNFPGRFSGRQFSNSRSEMNVSTLELGDSALYLCASSLYGTPTNEQFFGPGTRLTVL.

The chain combines TRBV28 with TRBJ1-2, with D unresolved. Germline V lookup: CDR1 MDHEN, CDR2 SYDVKM. The CDR3 totals 13 residues. V lost 1 base and J 8 bases, leaving 11 bases between the germline ends. The CDR3 DNA reads TGTGCCAGCAGTTTATCTGGAGGGCTGGGCTACACCTTC. Residues: CASSLSGGLGYTF.

The chain is built from TRBV30 and TRBJ2-2; D gene unclear. V was pared by 2 bases and J by 5 bases, with 12 bases between. From germline, CDR1 is GTSNPN and CDR2 SVGIG (reference sequence). The CDR3 sequence is 14 residues long. The CDR3 bases are TGTGCCTGGAGTTCGGCAGACTTTACCGGGGAGCTGTTTTTT. It encodes CAWSSADFTGELFF.

The CDR3 loop reads CASSQGHNSNQPQHF. The DNA of the CDR3 is TGCGCCAGCAGCCAAGGTCACAATAGCAATCAGCCCCAGCATTTT. This chain connects TRBV4-3 to TRBJ1-5; D remains unclear. The CDR3 is made up of 15 amino acids. V dropped 1 base and J dropped 0 bases, with 7 bases sitting between them. Germline values: CDR1 LGHNA, CDR2 YSLEER.

This chain uses TRBV9 with TRBJ2-7; 10 bases align to TRBD2. The CDR3 sequence is 18 residues long. Trimming cost V 0 bases and J 2 bases; bases outside gene matches: 11. From germline, CDR1 is SGDLS and CDR2 YYNGEE. The CDR3 loop reads CASSVGFEGLAQPYEQYF. As DNA, the CDR3 is TGTGCCAGCAGCGTAGGATTTGAGGGACTAGCGCAACCCTACGAGCAGTACTTC.

The rearrangement joins TRBV5-1 to TRBJ2-4; no clear D gene. The V gene lost 1 base and the J gene lost 6 bases, with 8 bases spanning the gap. The CDR3 spans 13 residues. CDR1 is SGHRS and CDR2 is YFSETQ in the germline V gene. CDR3 in amino acids: CASSLSERNIQYF. The CDR3 DNA follows: TGCGCCAGCAGCTTGTCTGAGAGAAACATTCAGTACTTC.

The chain is built from TRBV7-8 and TRBJ2-5; D may be TRBD2 (5 bases). The ends were cut back, 5 bases at V and 4 bases at J, with 14 bases in the middle. This CDR3 has 14 amino acids. CDR1 and CDR2 (germline): SGHVS, FQNEAQ. The CDR3 nucleotides read TGTGCCAGCAGCCCTCCGGCGGGTCGAGAGACCCAGTACTTC. Translating gives CASSPPAGRETQYF.